Below, 27 T cell receptor beta chains from the same sample are listed, as sequenced in a study of CD8+CD57+ T cells in acquired aplastic anemia. TCR beta VDJ and CDR3 profiles were obtained from a genomic DNA template. TCRdb re-called the reads through MiXCR, storing one row per CDR3 protein. The sample consists of some 150,000 distinct CDR3 sequences, around two fifths of them appearing once. The sequenced sample consisted of sorted CD4+, CD8+, or CD8+CD57+ T cells (not recorded which) from PBMCs. These receptors were collected from a human donor in good health, serving as a control.

The V gene is TRBV19, the J gene TRBJ1-5; D remains ambiguous. CDR1 LNHDA and CDR2 SQIVND come from the germline V gene (reference sequence). CDR3 length: 12 residues. Trimming left V 7 bases short and J 4 bases short, with 8 bases between. Here the CDR3 reads CASNLLNQPQHF. The CDR3 DNA is TGTGCCAGTAACCTGCTTAATCAGCCCCAGCATTTT.

As to this clonotype: One junction end disagrees with the germline gene, perhaps due to a read error. The CDR3 region is CASSLGWGEAFF. Written as DNA, the CDR3 is TGCGCCAGCAGCTTGGGGTGGGGTGAAGCTTTCTTT. V gene TRBV7-2 combines with J gene TRBJ1-1; D remains ambiguous. The CDR3 is 12 residues long. The germline gives CDR1 SGHTA, CDR2 FQGNSA. Full variable domain (outside the CDR3, taken from reference TRBV7-2 and TRBJ1-1): GAGVSQSPSNKVTEKGKDVELRCDPISGHTALYWYRQSLGQGLEFLIYFQGNSAPDKSGLPSDRFSAERTGGSVSTLTIQRTQQEDSAVYLCASSLGWGEAFFGQGTRLTVV.

About this clonotype: A much more abundant neighbour one base away suggests this may be a read error. The genes are TRBV30 and TRBJ1-2, with D maybe TRBD1 (5 bases). This CDR3 is 14 amino acids long. Looked up from germline, CDR1 is GTSNPN and CDR2 is SVGIG (reference sequence). Written as DNA, the CDR3 is TGTCCCTGGAGCGGAGGGACCTCTAACTATGGCTACACCTTC. This codes for CPWSGGTSNYGYTF.

About this clonotype itself: Its ends do not fully match the called genes, so a read error is possible. The rearrangement joins TRBV24-1 to TRBJ1-2, with D maybe TRBD1 (6 bases). Germline values: CDR1 KGHDR, CDR2 SFDVKD. This CDR3 is 13 amino acids long. The CDR3 reads CAASDFTGSGYTF. CDR3 sequence (DNA): TGTGCCGCCAGTGATTTCACAGGGAGTGGCTACACCTTC.

This clonotype was picked up a small number of times. The chain employs TRBV12-3 or TRBV12-4 and TRBJ2-2; TRBD1 agrees at 10 bases. This CDR3 contains 20 residues. The V gene end was trimmed by 5 bases and the J gene end by 2 bases; junction bases not matched to a gene: 17. The DNA for the CDR3 is TGTGCCAGCAGTCTAAGATACGGGACAGGGGTTGTCGAAAACACCGGGGAGCTGTTTTTT. It yields the protein CASSLRYGTGVVENTGELFF.

With respect to this clonotype: A single base separates this from a much larger clone, so it may be a read error. This chain joins TRBV5-1 and TRBJ1-4; 10 nucleotides agree with TRBD1. This CDR3 region has 15 residues. Trimming cost V 5 bases and J 8 bases; bases outside gene matches: 9. In germline, CDR1 is SGHRS, CDR2 YFSETQ. This CDR3 reads CASRRGQGTREKLFF. For the CDR3, the DNA is TGCGCCAGCAGGAGGGGACAGGGGACGCGGGAAAAACTGTTTTTT.

This clonotype has ten or more counts. Written as DNA, the CDR3 is TGTGCCAGCAGTTACTCAGGGACAGGGGAGGGGTATGGCTACACCTTC. It translates to CASSYSGTGEGYGYTF. V and J are TRBV6-5 and TRBJ1-2; 10 nucleotides match TRBD1. J was trimmed by 5 bases and V by 0 bases; bases with no gene match: 6. Per germline, CDR1 MNHEY and CDR2 SVGAGI. This CDR3 spans 16 amino acids.

This clonotype was counted ten times or more. The J gene is TRBJ2-7, the V gene TRBV5-8, with no clear D. CDR3 length: 14 amino acids. V lost 0 bases and J 1 base, leaving 8 bases between the germline ends. Germline CDR1 reads SGHTS; CDR2 reads YDEGEE. The CDR3 DNA is TGTGCCAGCAGCTTGGAAGCCACTTCCTACGAGCAGTACTTC. Translation: CASSLEATSYEQYF.

V is TRBV27 and J is TRBJ1-1; no reliable D call. Germline lookup yields CDR1 MNHEY and CDR2 SMNVEV (reference sequence). This CDR3 spans 14 amino acids. Trimming left V 3 bases short and J 1 base short, with 9 bases between. CDR3 amino acids: CASSLGGPNTEAFF. The CDR3 region has the DNA TGTGCCAGCAGTTTGGGTGGGCCGAACACTGAAGCTTTCTTT.

As regards this clonotype: A read error may explain this, as a much larger clone is one base away. The chain links TRBV10-3 to TRBJ2-5; D gene ambiguous. The CDR3 spans 14 residues. V gave up 4 bases and J gave up 5 bases, with 14 bases separating them. Germline assignment: CDR1 ENHRY and CDR2 SYGVKD. CDR3: CAISGHGEGETQYF. The CDR3 bases are TGTGCCATCAGTGGGCATGGGGAAGGGGAGACCCAGTACTTC.

Ten or more counts support this clonotype. The chain employs TRBV9 and TRBJ2-5; the D is unclear. Germline lookup yields CDR1 SGDLS and CDR2 YYNGEE. Deletions cut 0 bases from V and 5 bases from J, with 8 bases between. The CDR3 consists of 13 residues. This CDR3 reads CASSVVPWETQYF. CDR3 bases: TGTGCCAGCAGCGTAGTCCCGTGGGAGACCCAGTACTTC.

V usage is TRBV12-3 or TRBV12-4 and J usage is TRBJ2-3; 8 bases align to TRBD2. This CDR3 is 18 amino acids long. The junction had 17 bases not matched to a gene; V was cut back by 6 bases and J by 3 bases. The chain's CDR3 is CASSRTSWARLGTDTQYF. The CDR3 DNA reads as TGTGCCAGCAGCCGGACTAGCTGGGCTAGATTGGGAACAGATACGCAGTATTTT.

Regarding this clonotype: Compared with germline, one end of the junction differs, possibly owing to a read error. V usage is TRBV6-4 and J usage is TRBJ1-6; no clear D. The CDR3 has 15 residues. Germline CDR1 is MRHNA and CDR2 is SNTAGT. CDR3 DNA sequence: TGTGCCAGCAGTTACGATGGCTCCTATGATTCGCCCCTCCACTTT. Protein product: CASSYDGSYDSPLHF.

This clonotype was picked up a small number of times. Compared with germline, one end of the junction differs, possibly owing to a read error. Here the CDR3 DNA reads TGCGCCAGCAGCACCGGACTAGCGGGAATTGAAGCTTTTTTT. Translating it yields CASSTGLAGIEAFF. J is TRBJ1-1 and V is TRBV5-1; D not certain. The CDR3 covers 14 residues. Germline V gene lookup returns CDR1 SGHRS and CDR2 YFSETQ.

With regard to this clonotype: No conserved phenylalanine or tryptophan ends this CDR3, so it is likely a read error. V gene TRBV29-1 combines with J gene TRBJ2-3; a possible D gene is TRBD2 (6 bases). V dropped 1 base and J dropped 5 bases, with 10 bases sitting between them. In germline, CDR1 is SQVTM, CDR2 ANQGSEA. The CDR3 spans 13 residues. This CDR3 reads CSVEVLAGDTQYS. CDR3 nucleotides: TGCAGCGTTGAAGTACTAGCCGGAGATACGCAGTATTCT.

This clonotype was observed a handful of times. This sequence joins TRBV30 and TRBJ1-3; the D gene is possibly TRBD1 (6 bases). This CDR3 is 15 amino acids long. Trimming took off 4 bases at V and 2 bases at J, with 15 bases between the two ends. CDR1 GTSNPN and CDR2 SVGIG come from the germline V gene (reference sequence). The CDR3 region is CAWKDGGRTGNTIYF. The CDR3 nucleotides read TGTGCCTGGAAGGACGGGGGCAGGACTGGAAACACCATATATTTT.

This clonotype was counted ten times or more. The chain employs TRBV14 and TRBJ2-3; 9 bases match TRBD1. The CDR3 consists of 14 residues. Per the germline V gene, CDR1 is SGHDN and CDR2 is FVKESK. The V segment lost 4 bases and the J segment 4 bases; nucleotides outside the gene matches: 3. The CDR3 spells CASSLRQGADTQYF. The CDR3 nucleotides read TGTGCCAGCAGCCTTAGACAGGGGGCAGATACGCAGTATTTT.

The chain combines TRBV5-1 with TRBJ2-7, with a weak D call TRBD1 (7 bases). The J call may be wrong; the DNA end is better matched by TRBJ2-5. Germline CDR1 and CDR2: SGHRS and YFSETQ. The length of the CDR3 is 16 residues. This chain's CDR3 is CASSGGKLPRGETQYF. The DNA for the CDR3 is TGCGCCAGCAGCGGGGGGAAACTTCCCAGGGGGGAGACCCAGTACTTC.

The table lists this clonotype with a few counts. The chain combines TRBV5-6 with TRBJ2-1; D might be TRBD1 or TRBD2, each matching 5 bases. The V end lost 3 bases, the J end lost 0 bases, and 13 bases lay between the germline ends. The CDR3 is made up of 16 amino acids. The germline V gene has CDR1 SGHDT and CDR2 YYEEEE. CDR3 nucleotides: TGTGCCAGCAGCTCCCGGGACGCAAGCTCCTACAATGAGCAGTTCTTC. Residues: CASSSRDASSYNEQFF.

There are a few counts of this clonotype. A much larger clone is a single base away; this may be a read error. This chain links TRBV9 with TRBJ2-3, with TRBD2 as a possible D gene (6 bases). CDR1 SGDLS and CDR2 YYNGEE come from the germline V gene. The CDR3 is 14 residues long. CDR3 sequence (DNA): TGTGCCAGCAGCATACACGAGACTAGGGATACGCGGTATTTT. Translating gives CASSIHETRDTRYF. Based on the CDR3 plus reference TRBV9 and TRBJ2-3, the full variable domain is DSGVTQTPKHLITATGQRVTLRCSPRSGDLSVYWYQQSLDQGLQFLIQYYNGEERAKGNILERFSAQQFPDLHSELNLSSLELGDSALYFCASSIHETRDTRYFGPGTRLTVL.

This clonotype was seen ten or more times. The V and J genes are TRBV20-1 and TRBJ2-7; TRBD1 agrees at 10 bases. Per the germline V gene, CDR1 is DFQATT and CDR2 is SNEGSKA (reference sequence). CDR3 length: 15 residues. J lost 5 bases, V lost 1 base, and 8 bases had no gene match. Here the CDR3 reads CSARAAGTGAHEQYF. In nucleotides, the CDR3 is TGCAGTGCTAGAGCCGCCGGGACAGGGGCTCACGAGCAGTACTTC.

This clonotype has ten or more counts. V usage is TRBV10-3 and J usage is TRBJ2-1; TRBD1 agrees at 9 bases. The CDR3 contains 15 residues. Germline trimming cut 2 bases from V and 7 bases from J; bases unmatched to any gene: 6. CDR1 and CDR2 (germline): ENHRY, SYGVKD. The CDR3 region is CAISEPGQGLNEQFF. CDR3 coding DNA: TGTGCCATCAGTGAGCCGGGACAGGGACTGAATGAGCAGTTCTTC.

The rearrangement joins TRBV25-1 to TRBJ2-5, with TRBD1 matching over 10 bases. From germline, CDR1 is MGHDK and CDR2 SYGVNS. Trimming took 2 bases from V and 4 from J; bases not matched to a gene: 10. This CDR3 region has 17 residues. The CDR3 reads CASSEGPGTGVAETQYF. The CDR3 DNA is TGTGCCAGCAGTGAAGGTCCCGGGACAGGGGTGGCAGAGACCCAGTACTTC.

The chain is built from TRBV20-1 and TRBJ2-7; D perhaps matches TRBD1 (6 bases). CDR3 size: 14 residues. Germline V CDR1 and CDR2: DFQATT, SNEGSKA (reference sequence). The V end lost 3 bases, the J end lost 6 bases, and 18 bases lay between the germline ends. The CDR3 spells CSASHGQRPGEQYF. CDR3 nucleotide sequence: TGCAGTGCTAGCCACGGACAGCGGCCAGGCGAGCAGTACTTC.

The chain combines TRBV25-1 with TRBJ1-3, with a tentative D call TRBD1 (5 bases). V gave up 8 bases and J gave up 2 bases, with 13 bases separating them. The CDR3 loop spans 14 amino acids. The germline V gene encodes CDR1 MGHDK and CDR2 SYGVNS. The CDR3, as DNA: TGTGCCAGCGTCCCGGGGGGGGCTGGAAACACCATATATTTT. Amino acid sequence: CASVPGGAGNTIYF. Full variable domain (missing parts from reference TRBV25-1 and TRBJ1-3): EADIYQTPRYLVIGTGKKITLECSQTMGHDKMYWYQQDPGMELHLIHYSYGVNSTEKGDLSSESTVSRIRTEHFPLTLESARPSHTSQYLCASVPGGAGNTIYFGEGSWLTVV.

Ten or more counts support this clonotype. This chain links TRBV3-1 with TRBJ1-3, with 7 nucleotides matching TRBD1. V shed 6 bases, J shed 7 bases, and the junction held 6 bases outside the gene matches. The CDR3 totals 13 residues. From germline, CDR1 is LGHDT and CDR2 YNNKEL (reference sequence). The CDR3 sequence: CASRNRGSNTIYF. The CDR3 nucleotides are TGTGCCAGCAGGAACAGGGGATCTAACACCATATATTTT.

This clonotype occurred many times. The chain joins TRBV7-9 to TRBJ1-1; TRBD1 might be the D (5 bases). The length of the CDR3 is 16 residues. Germline V lookup: CDR1 SEHNR, CDR2 FQNEAQ (reference sequence). Trimming stripped 5 bases from V and 4 bases from J, with 20 bases between. This CDR3 is CASSPPGTFPGTEAFF. The CDR3 bases are TGTGCCAGCAGCCCACCCGGGACTTTCCCGGGCACTGAAGCTTTCTTT. The full variable domain, its missing parts supplied by reference TRBV7-9 and TRBJ1-1, is DTGVSQNPRHKITKRGQNVTFRCDPISEHNRLYWYRQTLGQGPEFLTYFQNEAQLEKSRLLSDRFSAERPKGSFSTLEIQRTEQGDSAMYLCASSPPGTFPGTEAFFGQGTRLTVV.